This record covers a single T cell receptor (beta chain). Clones were sequenced by immunoSEQ multiplex PCR, and TCRdb holds only the in-frame ones, with some missing. The sample has approximately 270,000 clones, around 85% seen once. These data are taken from a study of blood T cell repertoires in COVID-19. Trimming cost V 6 bases and J 0 bases, with 8 bases left between them. Germline lookup yields CDR1 MGHDK and CDR2 SYGVNS. This CDR3 spans 14 amino acids. J is TRBJ1-4 and V is TRBV25-1; unclear D gene. Sequenced: peripheral blood. The origin of this receptor is a human donor with COVID-19, enrolled during active disease. The donor label of this sample is uncertain. CDR3 in amino acids: CASRGDATNEKLFF. Here the CDR3 DNA reads TGTGCCAGCAGGGGAGACGCAACTAATGAAAAACTGTTTTTT. The variable domain in full, completed from reference TRBV25-1 and TRBJ1-4, reads EADIYQTPRYLVIGTGKKITLECSQTMGHDKMYWYQQDPGMELHLIHYSYGVNSTEKGDLSSESTVSRIRTEHFPLTLESARPSHTSQYLCASRGDATNEKLFFGSGTQLSVL.